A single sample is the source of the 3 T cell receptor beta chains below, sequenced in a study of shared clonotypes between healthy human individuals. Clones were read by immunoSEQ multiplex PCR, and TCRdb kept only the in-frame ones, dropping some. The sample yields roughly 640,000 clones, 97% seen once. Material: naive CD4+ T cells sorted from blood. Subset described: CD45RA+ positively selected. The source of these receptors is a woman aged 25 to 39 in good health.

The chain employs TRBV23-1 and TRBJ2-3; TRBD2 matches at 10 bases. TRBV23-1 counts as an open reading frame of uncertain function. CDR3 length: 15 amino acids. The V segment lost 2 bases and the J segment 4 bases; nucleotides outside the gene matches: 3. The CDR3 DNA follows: TGCGCCAGCAGTCAAAGCGGGAGGGCCCCAGATACGCAGTATTTT. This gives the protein CASSQSGRAPDTQYF.

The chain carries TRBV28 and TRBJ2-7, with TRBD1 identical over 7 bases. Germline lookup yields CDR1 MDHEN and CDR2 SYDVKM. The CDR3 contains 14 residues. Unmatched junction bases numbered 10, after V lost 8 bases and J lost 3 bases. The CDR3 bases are TGTGCCAGCGGTGACAGGGTAACTATCTACGAGCAGTACTTC. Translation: CASGDRVTIYEQYF.

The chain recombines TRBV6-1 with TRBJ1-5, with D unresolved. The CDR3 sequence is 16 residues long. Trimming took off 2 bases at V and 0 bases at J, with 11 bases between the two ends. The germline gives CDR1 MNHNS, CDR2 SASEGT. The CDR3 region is CASSEWLIHSNQPQHF. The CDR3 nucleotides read TGTGCCAGCAGTGAATGGTTGATTCATAGCAATCAGCCCCAGCATTTT.